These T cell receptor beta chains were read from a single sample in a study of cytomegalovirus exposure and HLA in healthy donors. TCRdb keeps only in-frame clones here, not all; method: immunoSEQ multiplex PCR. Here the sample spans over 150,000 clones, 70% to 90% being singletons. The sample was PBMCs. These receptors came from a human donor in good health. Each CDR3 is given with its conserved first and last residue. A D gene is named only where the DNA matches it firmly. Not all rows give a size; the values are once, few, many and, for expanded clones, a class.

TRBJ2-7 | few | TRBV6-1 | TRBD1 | TGTGCCAGCAGTGGCCTCCGGGACAGGGCTACCTACGAGCAGTACTTC | CASSGLRDRATYEQYF
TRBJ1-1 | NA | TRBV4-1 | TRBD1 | TGCGCCAGCAGCCGCTTAACAGGGGAAACTGAAGCTTTCTTT | CASSRLTGETEAFF
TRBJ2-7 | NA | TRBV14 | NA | TGTGCCAGCAGCCAGGGACTCCTCTCCTCCTACGAGCAGTACTTC | CASSQGLLSSYEQYF
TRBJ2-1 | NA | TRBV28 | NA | TGTGCCAGCAGTCCCGGACAATCCAGGCTAGTGATCTTC | CASSPGQSRLVIF
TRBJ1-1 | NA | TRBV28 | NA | TGTGCCAGCAGACCCAACAGGAGATCGAACACTGAAGCTTTCTTT | CASRPNRRSNTEAFF
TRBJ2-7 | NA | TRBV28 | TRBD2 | TGTGCCAGCACCTACGAGGCTAGCGGGAGCGAGCAGTACTTC | CASTYEASGSEQYF
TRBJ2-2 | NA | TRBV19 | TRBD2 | TGTGCCAGTAGTACAAAGGGGGCCAGCGGGAGGGCCGGGGAGCTGTTTTTT | CASSTKGASGRAGELFF
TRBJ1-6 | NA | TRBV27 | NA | TGTGCCAGCAGTTTGGTGGCAGCCTATAATTCACCCCTCCACTTT | CASSLVAAYNSPLHF
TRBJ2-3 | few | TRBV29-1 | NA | TGCAGCGTTGCGCTCAGAAACACAGATACGCAGTATTTT | CSVALRNTDTQYF
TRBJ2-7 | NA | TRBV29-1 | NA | TGCAGCGCCGGGGCGACAGGCTACGAGCAGTACTTC | CSAGATGYEQYF
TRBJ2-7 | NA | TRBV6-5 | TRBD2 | TGTGCCAGCAGTTACTCGGGTCCGGGGGGACCCTACGAGCAGTACTTC | CASSYSGPGGPYEQYF
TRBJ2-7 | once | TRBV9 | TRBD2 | TGTGCCAGCAGCGCTAGATCTAGCGGAAAATCCTACGAGCAGTACTTC | CASSARSSGKSYEQYF
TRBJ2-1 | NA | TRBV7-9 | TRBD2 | TGTGCCAGCAGCTTATTCCCTAGCGGGAGGAACAATGAGCAGTTCTTC | CASSLFPSGRNNEQFF
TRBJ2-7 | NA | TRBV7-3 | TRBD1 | TGTGCCAGCAGCTCGACAGGGGGACCGACCTACGAGCAGTACTTC | CASSSTGGPTYEQYF
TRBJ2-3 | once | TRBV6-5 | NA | TGTGCCAGCAGACAGCCGGGCACAGATACGCAGTATTTT | CASRQPGTDTQYF
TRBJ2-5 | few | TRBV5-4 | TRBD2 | TGTGCCAGCAGCTTGGAGCTTAGGGTAGCGGGGGGCCAAGAGACCCAGTACTTC | CASSLELRVAGGQETQYF
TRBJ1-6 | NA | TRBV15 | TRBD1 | TGTGCCACCCGACAGGGTTTGGATTCACCCCTCCACTTT | CATRQGLDSPLHF
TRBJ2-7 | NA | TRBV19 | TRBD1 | TGTGCCAGTAGTATCCGACAACAGGGGAGCTACGAGCAGTACTTC | CASSIRQQGSYEQYF
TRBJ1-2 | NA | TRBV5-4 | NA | TGTGCCAGCAGAGCCGGGATCCTGGATCGTGGCTACACCTTC | CASRAGILDRGYTF
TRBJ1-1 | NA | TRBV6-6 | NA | TGTGCCAGTCTCACACCAGTATCCTTCGAAGCTTTCTTT | CASLTPVSFEAFF
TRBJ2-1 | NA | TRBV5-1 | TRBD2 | TGCGCCAGCAGCTTGGGACTAGCGGGAGTCTACAATGAGCAGTTCTTC | CASSLGLAGVYNEQFF
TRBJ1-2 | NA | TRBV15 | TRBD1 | TGTGCCACCAGAGGACAGGGGGGGTATGGCTACACCTTC | CATRGQGGYGYTF
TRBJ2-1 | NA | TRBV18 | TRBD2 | TGTGCCAGCTCACCGGGACTAGCGGGGGGGCCCCGGGATGAGCAGTTCTTC | CASSPGLAGGPRDEQFF
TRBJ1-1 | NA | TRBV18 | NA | TGTGCCAGCTCACCTAGAAACACTGAAGCTTTCTTT | CASSPRNTEAFF
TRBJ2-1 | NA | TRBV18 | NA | TGTGCCAGCTCATCATCACTGTACAATGAGCAGTTCTTC | CASSSSLYNEQFF
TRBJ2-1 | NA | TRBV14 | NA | TGTGCCAGCAGTTGGGGAAGGGACAAACTCTACAATGAGCAGTTCTTC | CASSWGRDKLYNEQFF
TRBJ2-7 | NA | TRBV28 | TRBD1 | TGTGCCAGCAGTATTAGACAGGGCGGCGAGCAGTACTTC | CASSIRQGGEQYF
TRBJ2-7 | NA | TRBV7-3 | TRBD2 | TGTGCCAGCAGCCCGGGGGGGGTCTTCTTTTACGAGCAGTACTTC | CASSPGGVFFYEQYF
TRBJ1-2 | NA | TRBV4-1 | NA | TGCGCCAGCAGCCATTCCAGGGGCGGCTACACCTTC | CASSHSRGGYTF
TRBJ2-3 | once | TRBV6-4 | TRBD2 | TGTGCCAGCAGTGACGAAGCGGGATCCACAGATACGCAGTATTTT | CASSDEAGSTDTQYF
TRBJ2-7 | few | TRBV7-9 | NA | TGTGCCAGCAGCTTAGCCCCGACAGTCTCCTACGAGCAGTACTTC | CASSLAPTVSYEQYF
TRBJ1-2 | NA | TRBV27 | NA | TGTGCCAGTTCCCCCTACGGGGCTAACTATGGCTACACCTTC | CASSPYGANYGYTF
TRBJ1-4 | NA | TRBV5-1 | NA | TGCGCCAGCAGCTTGATGGGAGATGAAAAACTGTTTTTT | CASSLMGDEKLFF
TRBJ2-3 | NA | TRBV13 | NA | TGTGCCAGCAGCTTTTCGGCGCACGGGTCCACAGATACGCAGTATTTT | CASSFSAHGSTDTQYF
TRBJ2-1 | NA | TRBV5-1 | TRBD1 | TGCGCCAGCAGCCTGACCGGGACAGGGGCCTACAATGAGCAGTTCTTC | CASSLTGTGAYNEQFF
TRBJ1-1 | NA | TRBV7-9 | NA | TGTGCCAGCAGCTTTTACAAGAACACTGAAGCTTTCTTT | CASSFYKNTEAFF
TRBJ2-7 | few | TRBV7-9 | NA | TGTGCCAGCAGCCCACTTAAGGGGAAGGGGGAGCAGTACTTC | CASSPLKGKGEQYF
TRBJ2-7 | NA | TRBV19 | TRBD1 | TGTGCCAGTAGCCCGATAGGGACAGGAACCTACGAGCAGTACTTC | CASSPIGTGTYEQYF
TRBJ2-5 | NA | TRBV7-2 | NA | TGTGCCAGCAGCTTAGGAATTTCTAGAACCTCCCAAGAGACCCAGTACTTC | CASSLGISRTSQETQYF
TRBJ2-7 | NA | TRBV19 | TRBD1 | TGTGCCAGTAGTATAAACAGGGGGCAAGTCGAGCAGTACTTC | CASSINRGQVEQYF
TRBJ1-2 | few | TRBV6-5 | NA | TGTGCCAGCAGTCCAGGGGCCTTTGGCTACACCTTC | CASSPGAFGYTF
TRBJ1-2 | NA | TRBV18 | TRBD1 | TGTGCCAGCTCAGAAGCCGGGACAGGGGATGGCTACACCTTC | CASSEAGTGDGYTF
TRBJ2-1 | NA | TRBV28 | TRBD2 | TGTGCCAGCAGTTTGGGGACTAGCGGGAGCGATGAGCAGTTCTTC | CASSLGTSGSDEQFF
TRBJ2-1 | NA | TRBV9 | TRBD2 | TGTGCCAGCAGCGATTTTCTAGCGGGGGAGTACAATGAGCAGTTCTTC | CASSDFLAGEYNEQFF
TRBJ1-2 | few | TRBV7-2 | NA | TGTGCCAGCAGCTTCGAGGGTTATGGCTACACCTTC | CASSFEGYGYTF
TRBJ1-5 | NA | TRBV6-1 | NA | TGTGCCAGCAGTGCAATGGGGGGTCAGCCCCAGCATTTT | CASSAMGGQPQHF
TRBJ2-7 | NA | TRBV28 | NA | TGTGCCAGCAGTTTATTCGTTTCCTACGAGCAGTACTTC | CASSLFVSYEQYF
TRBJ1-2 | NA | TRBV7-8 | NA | TGTGCCAGCAGCCCCCAGGCTCCTTCTAACTATGGCTACACCTTC | CASSPQAPSNYGYTF
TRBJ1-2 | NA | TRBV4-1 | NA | TGCGCCAGCAGCCCGATGGACAAATTGGTCAACTCGAGAGGCTACACCTTC | CASSPMDKLVNSRGYTF
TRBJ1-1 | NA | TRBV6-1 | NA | TGTGCCAGCAGTCCGTGGGGCAGGGGTGGCACTGAAGCTTTCTTT | CASSPWGRGGTEAFF
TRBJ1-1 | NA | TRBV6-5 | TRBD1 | TGTGCCAGCAGTTACGGAGGACAGGGGCGCGTTGAAGCTTTCTTT | CASSYGGQGRVEAFF
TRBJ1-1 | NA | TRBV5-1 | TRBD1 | TGCGCCAGCAGCCGCGCCGGGACAGACAAGGGAGCTTTCTTT | CASSRAGTDKGAFF
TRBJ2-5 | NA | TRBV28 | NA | TGTGCCAGCACCAATTCACTGGGGGCCGGAGAGACCCAGTACTTC | CASTNSLGAGETQYF
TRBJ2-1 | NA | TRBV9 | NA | TGTGCCAGCAGCGCTAGCGCCGAAGAGCAGTTCTTC | CASSASAEEQFF
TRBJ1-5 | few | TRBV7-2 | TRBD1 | TGTGCCAGCAGCTCAGGGGGCCACAATCAGCCCCAGCATTTT | CASSSGGHNQPQHF
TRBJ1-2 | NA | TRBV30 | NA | TGTGCCTGGAGCGAGAAGGGTAACAGGGATCGCAACTATGGCTACACCTTC | CAWSEKGNRDRNYGYTF
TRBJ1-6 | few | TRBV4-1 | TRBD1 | TGCGCCAGCAGGGGACAGGGGAAGAATTCACCCCTCCACTTT | CASRGQGKNSPLHF